A single sample is the source of the 21 T cell receptor beta chains below, sequenced in a study of blood T cell repertoires in COVID-19. Sequenced by immunoSEQ multiplex PCR; TCRdb stores in-frame clones only, minus some. There are approximately 90,000 clones in the sample; 81% occur only once, and approximately 25% lies in the top ten. The sample was peripheral blood. The receptors shown here come from a man aged 80 or over with active or convalescent COVID-19.

This chain joins TRBV9 and TRBJ1-5; D may be TRBD1 (6 bases). The V and J ends lost 4 bases and 6 bases respectively, with 14 bases between them. CDR1 SGDLS and CDR2 YYNGEE come from the germline V gene. The CDR3 extends over 14 amino acids. This chain's CDR3 is CASSPTGMGQPQHF. CDR3 nucleotides: TGTGCCAGCAGCCCAACAGGGATGGGTCAGCCCCAGCATTTT.

The chain joins TRBV18 to TRBJ2-7; 7 bases are a match to TRBD1. This CDR3 spans 17 amino acids. The ends lost 4 bases at V and 6 bases at J; junction bases unmatched: 18. In germline, CDR1 is KGHSH, CDR2 LQKENI. CDR3 sequence: CASSQGGGRSLIGEQYF. CDR3 in DNA: TGTGCCAGCTCACAAGGGGGCGGACGGTCCCTAATTGGCGAGCAGTACTTC.

CDR3 DNA sequence: TGTGCCAGCAGCCCCACCGGGACAGCGAACACTGAAGCTTTCTTT. The encoded protein is CASSPTGTANTEAFF. The V call is TRBV7-8, the J call TRBJ1-1; 7 bases match TRBD1. V dropped 5 bases and J dropped 1; count of bases not matched to a gene: 7. Per the germline V gene, CDR1 is SGHVS and CDR2 is FQNEAQ. CDR3 length equals 15 residues.

This chain links TRBV5-8 with TRBJ1-5; 7 positions match TRBD1. Germline assignment: CDR1 SGHTS and CDR2 YDEGEE. V was pared by 4 bases and J by 1 base, with 5 bases of the junction left unmatched. This CDR3 contains 15 residues. The chain's CDR3 is CASSRGTVSNQPQHF. Here the CDR3 DNA reads TGTGCCAGCAGCAGAGGGACAGTCAGCAATCAGCCCCAGCATTTT.

The chain links TRBV28 to TRBJ2-1; D is possibly TRBD1 (5 bases). The CDR3 spans 12 residues. V gave up 4 bases and J gave up 8 bases, with 9 bases separating them. Per the germline V gene, CDR1 is MDHEN and CDR2 is SYDVKM. The CDR3 sequence: CASSSGWDEQFF. In DNA, the CDR3 is TGTGCCAGCAGTTCAGGGTGGGATGAGCAGTTCTTC.

The chain has TRBV19 and TRBJ1-6; 8 nucleotides agree with TRBD1. V gave up 5 bases and J gave up 6 bases; unmatched junction bases: 3. Per germline, CDR1 LNHDA and CDR2 SQIVND (reference sequence). This CDR3 region has 14 residues. DNA of the CDR3: TGTGCCAGTAGTGGGACAGGCGGTAATTCACCCCTCCACTTT. Residues: CASSGTGGNSPLHF.

V gene TRBV28 combines with J gene TRBJ2-3, with D unresolved. Germline V CDR1 and CDR2: MDHEN, SYDVKM. The V end lost 3 bases, the J end lost 2 bases, and 9 bases lay between the germline ends. CDR3 length: 14 amino acids. Here the CDR3 DNA reads TGTGCCAGCAGTTTCAGTGACAACACAGATACGCAGTATTTT. This translates into CASSFSDNTDTQYF.

This chain links TRBV30 with TRBJ1-3, with TRBD1 identical over 7 bases. This CDR3 is 14 amino acids long. Trimming cost V 7 bases and J 2 bases; bases outside gene matches: 8. The V gene's germline CDR1 is GTSNPN and CDR2 SVGIG (reference sequence). CDR3 sequence: CASQGRGPGNTIYF. The CDR3 DNA is TGTGCCTCCCAGGGTAGGGGGCCTGGAAACACCATATATTTT.

V usage is TRBV5-1 and J usage is TRBJ1-6; a possible D gene is TRBD1 (6 bases). This CDR3 is 14 amino acids long. Trimming pared 0 bases from V and 6 bases from J, leaving 7 bases between. In germline, CDR1 is SGHRS, CDR2 YFSETQ. CDR3 residues: CASSLGQVNSPLHF. The CDR3 DNA sequence: TGCGCCAGCAGCTTGGGACAGGTTAATTCACCCCTCCACTTT. Using reference TRBV5-1 and TRBJ1-6 for the parts outside the CDR3, the full variable domain is KAGVTQTPRYLIKTRGQQVTLSCSPISGHRSVSWYQQTPGQGLQFLFEYFSETQRNKGNFPGRFSGRQFSNSRSEMNVSTLELGDSALYLCASSLGQVNSPLHFGNGTRLTVT.

This clone was recorded a few times. The chain uses TRBV7-9 and TRBJ1-6; TRBD1 agrees at 10 bases. With 5 bases clipped from V and 8 bases from J, the junction kept 6 bases outside the gene matches. The CDR3 contains 15 residues. Germline CDR1 SEHNR, CDR2 FQNEAQ (reference sequence). The CDR3 coding sequence is TGTGCCAGCAGCCCACCGGGACAGGGGTATTCACCCCTCCACTTT. Translated: CASSPPGQGYSPLHF.

In its sample, this clone was seen once. The chain couples TRBV28 to TRBJ2-2, with TRBD2 matching over 10 bases. The CDR3 sequence is 13 residues long. The J segment lost 4 bases and the V segment lost 7 bases, leaving 0 bases of the junction unmatched. The germline V gene has CDR1 MDHEN and CDR2 SYDVKM. The CDR3 protein is CASKRGGTGELFF. The CDR3, as DNA: TGTGCCAGCAAGCGGGGGGGCACCGGGGAGCTGTTTTTT. Combining the CDR3 with reference TRBV28 and TRBJ2-2 gives the whole variable domain DVKVTQSSRYLVKRTGEKVFLECVQDMDHENMFWYRQDPGLGLRLIYFSYDVKMKEKGDIPEGYSVSREKKERFSLILESASTNQTSMYLCASKRGGTGELFFGEGSRLTVL.

The chain links TRBV5-4 to TRBJ1-2; tentative D call: TRBD1 (5 bases). The CDR3 runs 14 residues. The ends were cut back, 0 bases at V and 2 bases at J, with 8 bases in the middle. Germline-derived CDR1 and CDR2 are SGHNT and YYREEE (reference sequence). CDR3 nucleotide sequence: TGTGCCAGCAGCTTGGACCCAGGGAACTATGGCTACACCTTC. Translating gives CASSLDPGNYGYTF.

This clone was detected once. The chain joins TRBV2 to TRBJ2-2; TRBD1 might be the D (7 bases). The CDR3 extends over 15 amino acids. Germline-derived CDR1 and CDR2 are SNHLY and FYNNEI. Trimming took off 7 bases at V and 4 bases at J, with 16 bases between the two ends. CDR3 residues: CASTRAGGITGELFF. DNA of the CDR3: TGTGCCAGCACGAGGGCAGGGGGGATCACCGGGGAGCTGTTTTTT.

The chain links TRBV7-2 to TRBJ1-2, with a possible D match to TRBD1 (5 bases). This CDR3 contains 15 residues. Per the germline V gene, CDR1 is SGHTA and CDR2 is FQGNSA. V was clipped by 5 bases and J by 2 bases, with 15 bases between them. DNA of the CDR3: TGTGCCAGCAGCCCGAGTAGGGGCCTCAACTATGGCTACACCTTC. Encoded protein: CASSPSRGLNYGYTF.

This CDR3 reads CASSQERQGRNQPQHF. In nucleotides, the CDR3 is TGCGCCAGCAGCCAAGAACGACAGGGCCGCAATCAGCCCCAGCATTTT. V and J are TRBV4-1 and TRBJ1-5, with 7 bases matching TRBD1. The CDR3 spans 16 residues. Germline V CDR1 and CDR2: MGHRA, YSYEKL. V shed 0 bases and J 2 bases; nucleotides not matched to a gene: 4.

The chain recombines TRBV15 with TRBJ2-1; maybe TRBD1 (5 bases). The germline V gene encodes CDR1 LNHNV and CDR2 YYDKDF (reference sequence). Trimming removed 4 bases from V and 6 bases from J, with 13 bases in between. The CDR3 contains 14 residues. CDR3 coding DNA: TGTGCCACCAGCACAGGGAACGACGGCAATGAGCAGTTCTTC. It translates to CATSTGNDGNEQFF.

This chain connects TRBV15 to TRBJ2-7; D is perhaps TRBD1 (6 bases). The CDR3 has 13 amino acids. The V gene's germline CDR1 is LNHNV and CDR2 YYDKDF (reference sequence). Trimming shortened V by 3 bases and J by 7 bases, and 13 bases separated the two germline ends. This chain's CDR3 is CATSRLTGIEQYF. In DNA form, the CDR3 reads TGTGCCACCAGCAGGCTCACAGGGATTGAGCAGTACTTC. Drawing the rest from reference TRBV15 and TRBJ2-7, the complete variable domain is DAMVIQNPRYQVTQFGKPVTLSCSQTLNHNVMYWYQQKSSQAPKLLFHYYDKDFNNEADTPDNFQSRRPNTSFCFLDIRSPGLGDTAMYLCATSRLTGIEQYFGPGTRLTVT.

The chain employs TRBV5-4 and TRBJ1-2; D may be TRBD1 (6 bases). The V end was cut by 0 bases, the J end by 6 bases, with 12 bases between. Per germline, CDR1 SGHNT and CDR2 YYREEE (reference sequence). The CDR3 runs 14 residues. CDR3 amino acids: CASSLGPGANGYTF. In DNA form, the CDR3 reads TGTGCCAGCAGCTTGGGTCCAGGGGCAAATGGCTACACCTTC.

This chain connects TRBV27 to TRBJ1-4; TRBD1 might be the D (5 bases). This CDR3 comprises 16 residues. Germline V gives CDR1 MNHEY, CDR2 SMNVEV (reference sequence). Trimming shortened V by 4 bases and J by 4 bases, and 16 bases separated the two germline ends. CDR3 DNA sequence: TGTGCCAGCAGTTATCACTCAGACAGCTATAATGAAAAACTGTTTTTT. Translated: CASSYHSDSYNEKLFF.

The chain links TRBV5-6 to TRBJ1-1; D may be TRBD1 (6 bases). This CDR3 has 17 residues. V shed 2 bases and J shed 1 base, with 18 bases lying between them. The germline V gene has CDR1 SGHDT and CDR2 YYEEEE. Here the CDR3 DNA reads TGTGCCAGCAGCTTTGGCCTGTGGGGGCTAGGGAACACTGAAGCTTTCTTT. Translated, it gives CASSFGLWGLGNTEAFF.

This chain connects TRBV5-1 to TRBJ2-4; 8 bases are shared with TRBD1. The CDR3 is made up of 13 amino acids. The ends lost 4 bases at V and 9 bases at J; junction bases unmatched: 6. CDR1 and CDR2 from the germline V gene are SGHRS and YFSETQ. The CDR3 protein is CASSPGQGGIQYF. The DNA of the CDR3 is TGCGCCAGCAGCCCAGGACAGGGTGGCATTCAGTACTTC.